This TCR beta chain came from a study of blood T cell repertoires in COVID-19. Study-wide context: COVID-19 samples from acute and convalescent phases originated in the United States, Italy and Spain. T cells, B-cell-depleted T cells, or PBMCs supplied cDNA or gDNA.

This CDR3 is built from 17 residues. The data were produced by immunoSEQ multiplex PCR, yet TCRdb's version contains in-frame clones alone and is incomplete. The table includes around 130,000 clones, roughly 80% detected once. This TCR derives from a human donor in a cohort sampled during active COVID-19. The gene calls are TRBV21-1 and TRBJ1-6; the tabulated D call, TRBD1, remains unverified against the DNA. TRBV21-1 is described as a pseudogene. Sequencing was carried out using peripheral blood. The CDR3 DNA sequence: TGTGCCAGTTCGCAGGGGCTGAACGCTGAACGTAATTCACCCCTCCACTTT. Translating it yields CASSQGLNAERNSPLHF.